This TCR beta chain is drawn from a study of shared clonotypes between healthy human individuals. For the study at large: Each donor's CD4 naive and CD4 memory cells filled three plates apiece, CD8 naive two, and CD8 memory one.

Study outcomes and limitations: Sampling used blood alone; tissue repertoires probably differ.

Germline CDR1 MNHEY, CDR2 SMNVEV (reference sequence). V dropped 0 bases and J dropped 4 bases, with 16 bases sitting between them. The CDR3 is 17 amino acids. Remarks on this clone: Its antigen is currently unknown.

CD45RO-negative, CCR7-positively selected cells formed the naive CD8 fraction, excluding terminally differentiated effector memory CD45RA+ cells. Only Caucasian adults living in Nashville, Tennessee made up the donor group. Libraries were prepared by immunoSEQ multiplex PCR; TCRdb keeps only in-frame clonotypes and omits some of them. The table records about 2.1 million clones, 90% to 95% of them present only once. This TCR derives from a man aged 18 to 30 in good health. Some clones in this sample may be carry-over from other donors' samples. The rearrangement joins TRBV27 to TRBJ2-1, with D unresolved. The specimen sequenced was naive CD8+ T cells from PBMCs. The CDR3 loop is CASSLSGQEPRYNEQFF. In DNA form, the CDR3 reads TGTGCCAGCAGTTTATCGGGTCAGGAGCCCCGGTACAATGAGCAGTTCTTC.